This T cell receptor beta chain comes out of a study of T cell responses to AZD1222 COVID-19 vaccine. Some clones are missing from TCRdb's copy, which holds only in-frame ones; the method was immunoSEQ multiplex PCR. The sample holds 150,000 to 180,000 clones, 90% to 95% seen once. The CDR3 loop spans 16 amino acids. With 5 bases removed from V and 2 bases from J, the gap between germline ends came to 17 bases. Germline CDR1 and CDR2: LNHDA and SQIVND (reference sequence). Sequencing used peripheral blood, obtained 28 days after the second AZD1222 dose. The sequence came from an adult who received the AZD1222 COVID-19 vaccine. The gene calls are TRBV19 and TRBJ2-3; TRBD2 is a possible D gene (5 bases). CDR3 loop: CASSRGLRFYTDTQYF. The CDR3 coding sequence is TGTGCCAGTAGTCGAGGACTGAGATTTTACACAGATACGCAGTATTTT.